This entry lists 23 T cell receptor beta chains sequenced from one sample in a study of vaccination and CD4 T cells after COVID-19. What these receptors recognize is not known. Sequencing of the DNA from cultured CD4+ T cells was carried out with the Oncomine TCR Beta short-read assay. Each CDR3 protein is one row after TCRdb ran MiXCR on the PCR reads. This table has approximately 25,000 distinct CDR3 sequences, 45% to 50% appearing once. As for treatment: approximately nine-day PBMC culture with coronavirus spike peptide pools or control peptides (ViraFEST assay). Material for sequencing was CD4+ T cells from blood, cultured in vitro. Receptor source: a human donor who had recovered from COVID-19.

This clonotype was recorded a few times. The genes are TRBV10-3 and TRBJ2-3, with D unresolved. V lost 7 bases and J 0 bases, leaving 8 bases between the germline ends. The CDR3 consists of 13 residues. Germline V gives CDR1 ENHRY, CDR2 SYGVKD. CDR3 sequence reads: CAIKAPSTDTQYF. DNA for the CDR3: TGTGCCATCAAAGCGCCTAGCACAGATACGCAGTATTTT.

The chain carries TRBV24-1 and TRBJ2-1; 13 bases are a match to TRBD2. J was trimmed by 9 bases and V by 4 bases; bases with no gene match: 5. This CDR3 contains 15 residues. From germline, CDR1 is KGHDR and CDR2 SFDVKD. The CDR3 is CATSDGTSGNAEQFF. The DNA of the CDR3 is TGTGCCACCAGTGACGGGACTAGCGGGAACGCTGAGCAGTTCTTC.

This clonotype was detected a few times. The V call is TRBV7-6, the J call TRBJ2-1; D gene unclear. CDR1 is SGHVS, CDR2 FNYEAQ, per germline. CDR3 length equals 14 residues. The V end was cut by 10 bases, the J end by 9 bases, with 22 bases between. The CDR3 coding sequence is TGTGCCACCTCCCCCGGGCGAACTGGCGGTGAGCAGTTCTTC. As protein: CATSPGRTGGEQFF.

V is TRBV5-1 and J is TRBJ1-1; no clear D. Germline CDR1 SGHRS, CDR2 YFSETQ. The V end lost 6 bases, the J end lost 1 base, and 13 bases lay between the germline ends. The CDR3 loop spans 14 amino acids. The CDR3 sequence is CASTQFRGNTEAFF. DNA for the CDR3: TGCGCCAGCACACAATTCCGGGGGAACACTGAAGCTTTCTTT. Variable domain in full (rest from reference TRBV5-1 and TRBJ1-1): KAGVTQTPRYLIKTRGQQVTLSCSPISGHRSVSWYQQTPGQGLQFLFEYFSETQRNKGNFPGRFSGRQFSNSRSEMNVSTLELGDSALYLCASTQFRGNTEAFFGQGTRLTVV.

The genes are TRBV6-2 or TRBV6-3 and TRBJ2-1, with a weak D call TRBD2 (5 bases). This CDR3 has 14 residues. CDR1 is MNHEY and CDR2 is SVGEGT in the germline V gene. The V gene lost 10 bases and the J gene lost 3 bases, with 16 bases spanning the gap. The CDR3 region has the DNA TGTGCCACTAAACCTAGCTTTAACTACAATGAGCAGTTCTTC. It codes for CATKPSFNYNEQFF.

This clonotype was recorded once. The CDR3 here is CASSRNRGSNQPQHF. The CDR3 DNA reads as TGTGCCAGCAGTAGGAACAGAGGTAGCAATCAGCCCCAGCATTTT. The chain recombines TRBV6-2 or TRBV6-3 with TRBJ1-5; no firm D call. V was cut by 5 bases and J by 0 bases, with 11 bases left in between. CDR1 and CDR2 from the germline V gene are MNHEY and SVGEGT. The CDR3 has 15 amino acids.

The chain carries TRBV7-9 and TRBJ2-1; 11 positions match TRBD2. The CDR3 is made up of 15 amino acids. Germline V gives CDR1 SEHNR, CDR2 FQNEAQ (reference sequence). The V gene end was trimmed by 5 bases and the J gene end by 5 bases; junction bases not matched to a gene: 5. The DNA of the CDR3 is TGTGCCAGCAGCGGGGGACTAGCGGTAAACAATGAGCAGTTCTTC. Translated: CASSGGLAVNNEQFF.

The chain joins TRBV6-1 to TRBJ1-1; 7 bases align to TRBD1. The J segment lost 5 bases and the V segment lost 5 bases, leaving 8 bases of the junction unmatched. Germline V gene sequence: CDR1 MNHNS, CDR2 SASEGT. The CDR3 is 14 amino acids. The CDR3 DNA is TGTGCCAGCAGTACAAGACAGGGCTGGACTGAAGCTTTCTTT. Its translation is CASSTRQGWTEAFF.

The rearrangement uses TRBV7-8 and TRBJ2-7, with 9 nucleotides matching TRBD1. The CDR3 runs 17 residues. The V gene's germline CDR1 is SGHVS and CDR2 FQNEAQ. The V and J ends lost 6 bases and 0 bases, in that order; junction bases with no gene match: 12. Here the CDR3 DNA reads TGTGCCAGCAGTCAAGCCGGGACAGGGTTGAGCTCCTACGAGCAGTACTTC. Its translation is CASSQAGTGLSSYEQYF. Based on the CDR3 plus reference TRBV7-8 and TRBJ2-7, the full variable domain is GAGVSQSPRYKVAKRGQDVALRCDPISGHVSLFWYQQALGQGPEFLTYFQNEAQLDKSGLPSDRFFAERPEGSVSTLKIQRTQQEDSAVYLCASSQAGTGLSSYEQYFGPGTRLTVT.

V and J are TRBV7-2 and TRBJ2-3; D is uncertain. Germline CDR1 and CDR2: SGHTA and FQGNSA. There are 16 residues in the CDR3. Trimming removed 1 base from V and 1 base from J, with 12 bases in between. CDR3 protein: CASSLEAAGGTDTQYF. CDR3 coding DNA: TGTGCCAGCAGCTTAGAGGCCGCCGGAGGCACAGATACGCAGTATTTT.

The chain joins TRBV15 to TRBJ1-1, with 8 nucleotides matching TRBD1. The CDR3 contains 15 residues. Trimming took 5 bases from V and 1 from J; bases not matched to a gene: 6. Germline CDR1 reads LNHNV; CDR2 reads YYDKDF (reference sequence). The CDR3 DNA reads as TGTGCCACCAGCGCTCGGGACAGGACGAACACTGAAGCTTTCTTT. Its protein is CATSARDRTNTEAFF.

The rearrangement joins TRBV6-5 to TRBJ2-2; 9 bases are shared with TRBD1. The CDR3 contains 16 residues. The V and J ends lost 2 bases and 2 bases, in that order; junction bases with no gene match: 3. CDR1 is MNHEY and CDR2 is SVGAGI in the germline V gene. CDR3 DNA: TGTGCCAGCAGTTACGGGACAGGGACCAACACCGGGGAGCTGTTTTTT. This translates into CASSYGTGTNTGELFF.

This clonotype has a handful of counts. The chain links TRBV5-1 to TRBJ2-7; D perhaps matches TRBD1 (5 bases). The CDR3 is 14 amino acids. The V gene's germline CDR1 is SGHRS and CDR2 YFSETQ. Trimming shortened V by 3 bases and J by 2 bases, and 12 bases separated the two germline ends. CDR3 sequence reads: CASSSRTPPYEQYF. The CDR3 DNA is TGCGCCAGCAGCTCCCGGACACCCCCCTACGAGCAGTACTTC.

J is TRBJ1-2 and V is TRBV11-2, with 7 bases lining up with TRBD1. Germline CDR1 reads SGHAT; CDR2 reads FQNNGV. This CDR3 has 12 residues. The junction had 3 bases not matched to a gene; V was cut back by 4 bases and J by 7 bases. Here the CDR3 reads CASSYDRAGYTF. DNA for the CDR3: TGTGCCAGCAGCTACGACAGGGCTGGCTACACCTTC.

The chain links TRBV7-9 to TRBJ2-2, with 9 bases fitting TRBD1. There are 16 residues in the CDR3. Germline-derived CDR1 and CDR2 are SEHNR and FQNEAQ (reference sequence). The V segment lost 5 bases and the J segment 3 bases; nucleotides outside the gene matches: 7. CDR3 DNA sequence: TGTGCCAGCAGCCCCCCCCGGACAGGGGACACCGGGGAGCTGTTTTTT. Amino acid sequence: CASSPPRTGDTGELFF.

The chain links TRBV20-1 to TRBJ2-5; either TRBD1 or TRBD2 may fit D (7 bases each). CDR1 DFQATT and CDR2 SNEGSKA come from the germline V gene (reference sequence). CDR3 length: 14 residues. V was trimmed by 0 bases and J by 5 bases, leaving 13 bases between them. The CDR3 nucleotides read TGCAGTGCTAGAGATAGGCAGGGGGGGGAGACCCAGTACTTC. Protein product: CSARDRQGGETQYF.

The chain recombines TRBV5-4 with TRBJ1-2, with D possibly TRBD1 on 6 matching bases. Germline values: CDR1 SGHNT, CDR2 YYREEE (reference sequence). This CDR3 spans 14 amino acids. V lost 3 bases to trimming and J lost 4 bases, with 13 bases between them. The CDR3 loop reads CASSSDSLIYGYTF. The CDR3, as DNA: TGTGCCAGCAGCTCGGACAGTCTCATCTATGGCTACACCTTC. Together with reference TRBV5-4 and TRBJ1-2, the CDR3 gives the full variable domain: ETGVTQSPTHLIKTRGQQVTLRCSSQSGHNTVSWYQQALGQGPQFIFQYYREEENGRGNFPPRFSGLQFPNYSSELNVNALELDDSALYLCASSSDSLIYGYTFGSGTRLTVV.

This clonotype was counted between two and nine times. This chain links TRBV6-1 with TRBJ2-3, with 11 bases that match TRBD2. Germline lookup yields CDR1 MNHNS and CDR2 SASEGT. The CDR3 has 18 amino acids. V lost 9 bases and J lost 2; bases outside the gene matches: 16. CDR3 sequence: CASSPGLAGGRYTDTQYF. CDR3 DNA sequence: TGTGCCAGTAGCCCTGGGCTAGCGGGAGGAAGGTACACAGATACGCAGTATTTT.

The chain is built from TRBV23-1 and TRBJ2-3, with a possible D match to TRBD1 (5 bases). TRBV23-1 is treated as an ORF (open reading frame) with a function not yet certain. Deletions cut 0 bases from V and 2 bases from J, with 21 bases between. The CDR3 is 19 amino acids. The CDR3 nucleotides are TGCGCCAGCAGTCAATCTGTGCATCGGAGCAGGGTGAACACAGATACGCAGTATTTT. This translates into CASSQSVHRSRVNTDTQYF.

This clonotype showed up just a few times. The V call is TRBV12-3 or TRBV12-4, the J call TRBJ2-7; tentative D call: TRBD1 (5 bases). CDR3 size: 12 residues. V lost 7 bases to trimming and J lost 0 bases, with 7 bases between them. Here the CDR3 reads CASKTASYEQYF. The DNA for the CDR3 is TGTGCCAGCAAGACAGCCTCCTACGAGCAGTACTTC.

The chain is built from TRBV7-6 and TRBJ1-6, with D perhaps TRBD1 (6 bases). The CDR3 is made up of 17 amino acids. In germline, CDR1 is SGHVS, CDR2 FNYEAQ. V dropped 5 bases and J dropped 5 bases, with 19 bases sitting between them. In DNA, the CDR3 is TGTGCCAGCAGCCTGGGGAACCCGGGACAAAATAATTCACCCCTCCACTTT. Its translation: CASSLGNPGQNNSPLHF. Variable domain in full (rest from reference TRBV7-6 and TRBJ1-6): GAGVSQSPRYKVTKRGQDVALRCDPISGHVSLYWYRQALGQGPEFLTYFNYEAQQDKSGLPNDRFSAERPEGSISTLTIQRTEQRDSAMYRCASSLGNPGQNNSPLHFGNGTRLTVT.

This sequence joins TRBV10-3 and TRBJ2-3, with D perhaps assigned TRBD1 or TRBD2 (5 bases each). The CDR3 contains 16 residues. Trimming took off 5 bases at V and 1 base at J, with 16 bases between the two ends. CDR1 ENHRY and CDR2 SYGVKD come from the germline V gene. CDR3 DNA sequence: TGTGCCATCAGTCTGACTACAGGCATGGGCACAGATACGCAGTATTTT. This codes for CAISLTTGMGTDTQYF.

The chain couples TRBV11-2 to TRBJ1-6, with D perhaps matching TRBD1 (6 bases). V was cut by 5 bases and J by 6 bases, with 17 bases left in between. The germline gives CDR1 SGHAT, CDR2 FQNNGV. There are 16 residues in the CDR3. The CDR3 region has the DNA TGTGCCAGCAGCCCGCCGGGGGGCGCGTCTAATTCACCCCTCCACTTT. Its translation: CASSPPGGASNSPLHF.